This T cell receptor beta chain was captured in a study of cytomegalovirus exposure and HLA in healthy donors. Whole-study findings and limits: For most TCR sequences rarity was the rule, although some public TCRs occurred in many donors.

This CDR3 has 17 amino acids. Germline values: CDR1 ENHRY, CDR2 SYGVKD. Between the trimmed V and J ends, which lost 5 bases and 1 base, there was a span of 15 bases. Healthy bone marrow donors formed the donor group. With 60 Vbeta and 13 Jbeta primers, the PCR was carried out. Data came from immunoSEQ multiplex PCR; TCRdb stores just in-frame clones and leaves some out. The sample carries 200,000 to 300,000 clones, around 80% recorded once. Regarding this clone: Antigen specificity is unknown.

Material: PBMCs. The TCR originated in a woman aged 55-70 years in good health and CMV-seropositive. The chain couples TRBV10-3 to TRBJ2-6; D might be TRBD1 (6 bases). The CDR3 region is CAISLRPDSSGANVLTF. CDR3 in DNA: TGTGCCATCAGTCTTAGACCGGACAGTTCTGGGGCCAACGTCCTGACTTTC.